This entry features one TCR beta chain sequence. Its target is unknown. J gave up 7 bases and V 1 base, and 6 bases lay outside the gene matches. This CDR3 has 16 residues. In germline, CDR1 is SGDLS, CDR2 YYNGEE. The sample is drawn from a study of cytomegalovirus exposure and HLA in healthy donors. PCR amplification relied on 60 Vbeta primers (plus 13 Jbeta primers). The protocol was immunoSEQ multiplex PCR, while the TCRdb copy is restricted to in-frame clones and leaves out a portion. The repertoire includes some 150,000 clones, about 71% of them detected once, and over 2.5% sits in the top ten. General study findings and limits: Reportedly, TCR beta sequences accurately predicted HLA-A and HLA-B alleles in most subjects. Altogether, 150 to 200 TCR beta chains were recorded as cytomegalovirus-associated.

The sequence was collected from a woman between 25 and 40 years old in good health and CMV-seronegative. The chain employs TRBV9 and TRBJ2-2, with 11 bases matching TRBD2. The specimen was PBMCs. CDR3 nucleotide sequence: TGTGCCAGCAGCGTAAAGGCTAGCGGGGGGATCGGGGAGCTGTTTTTT. Protein: CASSVKASGGIGELFF.